Sequencing of this TCR beta chain was carried out in a study of shared clonotypes between healthy human individuals. Study overall: Donors had three CD4 naive, three CD4 memory, two CD8 naive and one CD8 memory plate apiece.

Remarks on this clone: Its antigen is still unknown.

Whole-study findings and limits: Researchers found naive subsets generally carried larger estimated richness than memory subsets.

The deep-level immunoSEQ assay was used. Produced via immunoSEQ multiplex PCR; TCRdb's table is partial and in-frame only. The table includes approximately 2.5 million clones, 93% detected once. Trimming took off 6 bases at V and 1 base at J, with 15 bases between the two ends. This CDR3 region has 16 residues. Per the germline V gene, CDR1 is KGHSH and CDR2 is LQKENI. This chain connects TRBV18 to TRBJ2-2; weak D call: TRBD2 (7 bases). Sequenced: naive CD4+ T cells from PBMCs. As to subset: CD45RA+ positively selected. The sequence derives from a man younger than 30 in good health. Some clones in this sample may be carry-over from other donors' samples. In DNA form, the CDR3 reads TGTGCCAGCTCGAAACAGGGAGGGGGGAACACCGGGGAGCTGTTTTTT. It encodes CASSKQGGGNTGELFF.